Presented here are 20 T cell receptor beta chains from one specimen sequenced in a study of vaccination effects on CD4 cells after COVID-19. Before sequencing took place, the ViraFEST assay used viral peptide pools to expand antigen-specific CD4+ T cells. With nine to eleven days of culture completed, CD4+ T cells were isolated. Participants completed two doses of the BNT162b2 or mRNA-1273 vaccine. The assay was immunoSEQ multiplex PCR, and TCRdb's table has in-frame clones only and misses some. The sample lists about 15,000 clones, around 75% occurring once. No antigen has been identified for these receptors. The specimen was CD4+ T cells from PBMCs cultured with HCoV-NL63 spike peptides, collected after COVID-19 vaccination. These receptors were obtained from a human donor who received a COVID-19 vaccine.

The J gene is TRBJ1-5, the V gene TRBV30; D perhaps matches TRBD1 (5 bases). Germline CDR1 GTSNPN, CDR2 SVGIG (reference sequence). V lost 0 bases and J lost 2, with 11 bases in between. This CDR3 has 15 residues. The chain's CDR3 is CAWSVGGVGNQPQHF. DNA for the CDR3: TGTGCCTGGAGTGTAGGAGGGGTTGGCAATCAGCCCCAGCATTTT.

V gene TRBV24-1 combines with J gene TRBJ2-3, with 9 bases identical to TRBD2. This CDR3 is 12 amino acids long. Per germline, CDR1 KGHDR and CDR2 SFDVKD. V gave up 4 bases and J gave up 10 bases; unmatched junction bases: 2. CDR3 coding DNA: TGTGCCACCAGTGAAGCGGGGGGACCGCAGTATTTT. Encoded protein: CATSEAGGPQYF.

The rearrangement links TRBV7-9 to TRBJ2-1, with TRBD2 as a possible D gene (6 bases). Germline V CDR1 and CDR2: SEHNR, FQNEAQ (reference sequence). Trimming shortened V by 5 bases and J by 0 bases, and 14 bases separated the two germline ends. The CDR3 has 16 residues. The CDR3 is CASSPLNGSSYNEQFF. The CDR3 nucleotides are TGTGCCAGCAGCCCCCTAAACGGGAGCTCCTACAATGAGCAGTTCTTC.

The chain uses TRBV7-3 and TRBJ1-3, with 8 bases aligning to TRBD1. CDR3 length: 14 amino acids. Germline V gives CDR1 SGHTA, CDR2 FQGTGA. Trimming removed 4 bases from V and 5 bases from J; junction bases left unmatched: 4. The CDR3 DNA reads TGTGCCAGCAGCTCGGACAGGGATCGAAACACCATATATTTT. Protein sequence: CASSSDRDRNTIYF.

The gene calls are TRBV10-3 and TRBJ2-6; no definite D call. The CDR3 is 16 residues long. The V gene lost 3 bases and the J gene lost 0 bases, with 9 bases spanning the gap. Germline CDR1 ENHRY, CDR2 SYGVKD. The chain's CDR3 is CAISDNMNSGANVLTF. In DNA form, the CDR3 reads TGTGCCATCAGTGACAACATGAACTCTGGGGCCAACGTCCTGACTTTC.

This clone has a handful of counts. This sequence joins TRBV5-5 and TRBJ2-1; D is undetermined. Germline V gene sequence: CDR1 SGHKS, CDR2 YYEKEE (reference sequence). V was clipped by 5 bases and J by 3 bases, with 12 bases between them. The CDR3 loop spans 14 amino acids. CDR3 loop: CASRPGTLYNEQFF. CDR3 nucleotides: TGTGCCAGCAGACCAGGTACACTCTACAATGAGCAGTTCTTC.

This clone occurred once. The V gene is TRBV28, the J gene TRBJ1-5; D uncertain. This CDR3 region has 14 residues. The V end was cut by 7 bases, the J end by 13 bases, with 23 bases between. From germline, CDR1 is MDHEN and CDR2 SYDVKM. CDR3 coding DNA: TGTGCCAGCACCACTTCCCCGTTATTGGGTGGACAGCATTTT. Amino acids: CASTTSPLLGGQHF.

This chain joins TRBV7-2 and TRBJ1-2, with D unclear. The germline V gene has CDR1 SGHTA and CDR2 FQGNSA. The CDR3 consists of 14 residues. V was shortened by 4 bases and J by 7 bases, with 16 bases between the two germline ends. The CDR3 is CASSSLSLAGGYTF. The CDR3 nucleotides read TGTGCCAGCAGCTCACTAAGCCTGGCAGGTGGCTACACCTTC.

This sequence joins TRBV21-1 and TRBJ2-4. TRBV21-1 is classified as a pseudogene. This CDR3 region has 14 residues. CDR3 sequence: CASSIWDLENIQYF. The DNA of the CDR3 is TGTGCCAGCAGCATTTGGGACCTAGAAAACATTCAGTACTTC.

The chain recombines TRBV9 with TRBJ2-2; 7 nucleotides line up with TRBD1. Germline loops: CDR1 SGDLS, CDR2 YYNGEE. The CDR3 is made up of 16 amino acids. The V gene end was trimmed by 2 bases and the J gene end by 4 bases; junction bases not matched to a gene: 8. CDR3 amino acids: CASSVGRGPSTGELFF. For the CDR3, the DNA is TGTGCCAGCAGCGTCGGAAGGGGGCCTAGCACCGGGGAGCTGTTTTTT.

This clone has a handful of counts. V gene TRBV6-5 combines with J gene TRBJ2-6; D gene unclear. This CDR3 contains 15 residues. V lost 3 bases and J 1 base, leaving 7 bases between the germline ends. CDR1 and CDR2 from the germline V gene are MNHEY and SVGAGI. The CDR3 spells CASSYSESGANVLTF. The DNA of the CDR3 is TGTGCCAGCAGTTATTCGGAATCTGGGGCCAACGTCCTGACTTTC.

The chain employs TRBV7-3 and TRBJ2-1; 9 bases line up with TRBD2. The CDR3 totals 15 residues. Germline lookup yields CDR1 SGHTA and CDR2 FQGTGA. V lost 3 bases, J lost 5 bases, and 5 bases stayed unmatched. As DNA, the CDR3 is TGTGCCAGCAGCTTTGGTAGCGGGGGCCACAATGAGCAGTTCTTC. Residues: CASSFGSGGHNEQFF.

V is TRBV30 and J is TRBJ2-7; perhaps TRBD2 as D (5 bases). The V gene lost 2 bases and the J gene lost 3 bases, with 14 bases spanning the gap. The CDR3 extends over 14 amino acids. Germline V gene data show CDR1 as GTSNPN and CDR2 as SVGIG (reference sequence). CDR3 region: CAWSIGGLIYEQYF. The CDR3 region has the DNA TGTGCCTGGAGTATTGGCGGGTTAATCTACGAGCAGTACTTC.

This chain connects TRBV7-9 to TRBJ2-1; 10 bases match TRBD1. The length of the CDR3 is 16 residues. J lost 2 bases, V lost 5 bases, and 6 bases had no gene match. Germline assignment: CDR1 SEHNR and CDR2 FQNEAQ (reference sequence). The CDR3 reads CASSRDRGITYNEQFF. CDR3 coding DNA: TGTGCCAGCAGCCGGGACAGGGGCATAACCTACAATGAGCAGTTCTTC.

CDR3 DNA: TGCGCCAGCAGCTCCAGAGGGACTAATGAAAAACTGTTTTTT. Translation gives CASSSRGTNEKLFF. The chain joins TRBV5-1 to TRBJ1-4; D gene unclear. Germline V gene lookup returns CDR1 SGHRS and CDR2 YFSETQ. The CDR3 totals 14 residues. V was clipped by 3 bases and J by 2 bases, with 8 bases between them.

V and J are TRBV2 and TRBJ2-3, with D perhaps matching TRBD1 (7 bases). This CDR3 comprises 13 residues. The germline CDR1 and CDR2 sequences are SNHLY and FYNNEI. V lost 7 bases and J 11 bases, leaving 19 bases between the germline ends. The CDR3 nucleotides are TGTGCCAGCACGAGCGGAGGGGGCGCTGGGCAGTATTTT. Its translation is CASTSGGGAGQYF.

V and J are TRBV4-1 and TRBJ2-3; D is unresolved. CDR1 and CDR2 (germline): MGHRA, YSYEKL. The V and J ends lost 0 bases and 14 bases respectively, with 15 bases between them. The CDR3 loop spans 13 amino acids. The chain's CDR3 is CASSQDWSSFPYF. The CDR3 DNA is TGCGCCAGCAGCCAAGATTGGTCCAGTTTTCCGTATTTT.

This clone was recorded a few times. The gene calls are TRBV7-9 and TRBJ2-5, with TRBD1 matching over 11 bases. CDR1 and CDR2 (germline): SEHNR, FQNEAQ (reference sequence). CDR3 length: 16 residues. J lost 4 bases, V lost 1 base, and 5 bases had no gene match. In DNA form, the CDR3 reads TGTGCCAGCAGCTTAGATGGACAGGGGGCCAGAGAGACCCAGTACTTC. Its translation is CASSLDGQGARETQYF.

The chain links TRBV30 to TRBJ2-1, with D perhaps given as TRBD1 or TRBD2 (5 bases each). V was pared by 7 bases and J by 8 bases, with 18 bases between. The CDR3 loop spans 13 amino acids. Germline CDR1 GTSNPN, CDR2 SVGIG (reference sequence). CDR3 coding DNA: TGTGCCTTAGGACGAGGGGTATACTATGAGCAGTTCTTC. It is translated as CALGRGVYYEQFF.

The table lists this clone with a few counts. The rearrangement uses TRBV30 and TRBJ1-2, with 7 bases fitting TRBD1. Germline V CDR1 and CDR2: GTSNPN, SVGIG (reference sequence). The length of the CDR3 is 15 residues. With 5 bases clipped from V and 1 base from J, the junction kept 10 bases outside the gene matches. The CDR3 coding sequence is TGTGCCTGGGACAGGGCAATTCTCCTTAACTATGGCTACACCTTC. Translation gives CAWDRAILLNYGYTF.